What follows are 3 T cell receptor beta chains derived from one specimen sequenced in a study of a mutant IDH1 vaccine in newly diagnosed glioma. Time point: baseline, week 1 (first vaccination visit). Treatment in this sample: pre-vaccination baseline after standard-of-care therapy. Some clones are missing from TCRdb's copy, which holds only in-frame ones; the method was immunoSEQ multiplex PCR. The sample contains about 59,000 clones, more than 85% of which appear only once. The material was PBMCs, obtained from a glioma patient treated with radiotherapy, temozolomide or both. All receptors come from a man in his fifties with glioma.

V usage is TRBV5-4 and J usage is TRBJ2-1; 8 nucleotides match TRBD1. This CDR3 is 15 amino acids long. The germline V gene encodes CDR1 SGHNT and CDR2 YYREEE (reference sequence). V dropped 3 bases and J dropped 0; count of bases not matched to a gene: 2. The DNA of the CDR3 is TGTGCCAGCAGCTACAGGGGGAGCTCCTACAATGAGCAGTTCTTC. Residues: CASSYRGSSYNEQFF.

The J gene is TRBJ2-1, the V gene TRBV13, with TRBD2 matching over 8 bases. The CDR3 contains 17 residues. Unmatched junction bases numbered 17, after V lost 5 bases and J lost 8 bases. Germline CDR1 PRHDT, CDR2 FYEKMQ (reference sequence). This chain's CDR3 is CASSLTTSSGRGDEQFF. DNA of the CDR3: TGTGCCAGCAGCCTCACGACTTCGAGCGGGAGAGGCGATGAGCAGTTCTTC.

The chain combines TRBV28 with TRBJ1-5; TRBD1 is a possible D gene (6 bases). This CDR3 comprises 14 residues. Germline assignment: CDR1 MDHEN and CDR2 SYDVKM. The V end was cut by 6 bases, the J end by 7 bases, with 16 bases between. In DNA form, the CDR3 reads TGTGCCAGCAGGTCGAACAGGGCCAGGCAGCCCCAGCATTTT. Encoded protein: CASRSNRARQPQHF.